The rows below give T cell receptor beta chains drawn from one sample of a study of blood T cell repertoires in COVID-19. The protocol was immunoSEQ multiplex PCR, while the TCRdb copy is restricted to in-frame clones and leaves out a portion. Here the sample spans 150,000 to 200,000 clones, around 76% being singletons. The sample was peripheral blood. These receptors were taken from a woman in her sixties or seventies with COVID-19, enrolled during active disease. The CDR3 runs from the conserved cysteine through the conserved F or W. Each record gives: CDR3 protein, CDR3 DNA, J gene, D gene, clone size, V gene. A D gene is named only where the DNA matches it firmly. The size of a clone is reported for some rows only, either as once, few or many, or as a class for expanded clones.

CDR3: CAISVRGARGGNTEAFF; DNA: TGTGCCATCAGTGTACGGGGGGCAAGAGGAGGAAACACTGAAGCTTTCTTT; J: TRBJ1-1; D: .; size: .; V: TRBV10-3
CDR3: CASSPPNRVGEQYF; DNA: TGTGCCAGCTCACCACCCAACAGGGTTGGCGAGCAGTACTTC; J: TRBJ2-7; D: .; size: few; V: TRBV18
CDR3: CASSEAGQGNEQYF; DNA: TGTGCCAGCAGTGAAGCAGGACAGGGTAACGAGCAGTACTTC; J: TRBJ2-7; D: TRBD1; size: .; V: TRBV6-1
CDR3: CASSLASGSLNEQFF; DNA: TGTGCCAGCAGCTTAGCTAGCGGGAGTTTAAATGAGCAGTTCTTC; J: TRBJ2-1; D: TRBD2; size: .; V: TRBV7-9
CDR3: CASSQLLTDTGYTF; DNA: TGCGCCAGCAGCCAACTACTGACAGACACCGGCTACACCTTC; J: TRBJ1-2; D: .; size: .; V: TRBV4-1
CDR3: CASSPVAGVYNEQFF; DNA: TGTGCCAGCAGCCCCGTAGCGGGGGTTTACAATGAGCAGTTCTTC; J: TRBJ2-1; D: TRBD2; size: .; V: TRBV9
CDR3: CASSLASRDEETDTQYF; DNA: TGTGCCAGCAGCTTGGCGTCACGGGATGAGGAGACAGATACGCAGTATTTT; J: TRBJ2-3; D: .; size: .; V: TRBV5-6
CDR3: CASSLAGTGGVGGEAFF; DNA: TGTGCCAGCAGCTTGGCAGGGACAGGGGGCGTCGGGGGTGAAGCTTTCTTT; J: TRBJ1-1; D: TRBD1; size: .; V: TRBV5-8
CDR3: CASKFGTYEQYF; DNA: TGTGCCAGCAAGTTCGGGACCTACGAGCAGTACTTC; J: TRBJ2-7; D: .; size: .; V: TRBV6-5
CDR3: CASSLTQGAQETQYF; DNA: TGTGCCAGTAGTTTAACACAGGGGGCACAAGAGACCCAGTACTTC; J: TRBJ2-5; D: TRBD1; size: .; V: TRBV19
CDR3: CASSVASAANYGYTF; DNA: TGTGCCAGCAGCGTAGCTTCGGCAGCGAACTATGGCTACACCTTC; J: TRBJ1-2; D: .; size: .; V: TRBV9
CDR3: CASSLWESSYEQYF; DNA: TGTGCCAGCAGCCTGTGGGAGAGTTCCTACGAGCAGTACTTC; J: TRBJ2-7; D: .; size: once; V: TRBV3-1/TRBV3-2
CDR3: CASSIVVAGRNNEQFF; DNA: TGTGCCAGTAGTATAGTAGTAGCGGGAAGGAACAATGAGCAGTTCTTC; J: TRBJ2-1; D: TRBD2; size: .; V: TRBV19
CDR3: CASSLARFSGRMETQYF; DNA: TGTGCCAGCAGCTTAGCCCGATTTAGCGGGAGAATGGAGACCCAGTACTTC; J: TRBJ2-5; D: TRBD2; size: .; V: TRBV7-8
CDR3: CASSAPPHRENSPLHF; DNA: TGTGCCAGCAGCGCCCCCCCCCACAGGGAGAATTCACCCCTCCACTTT; J: TRBJ1-6; D: .; size: .; V: TRBV27
CDR3: CASSRRLAGGGQETQYF; DNA: TGTGCCAGCAGCCGACGACTAGCGGGGGGAGGCCAAGAGACCCAGTACTTC; J: TRBJ2-5; D: TRBD2; size: .; V: TRBV2
CDR3: CASRAGGREKLFF; DNA: TGTGCCAGCAGGGCAGGGGGCAGGGAAAAACTGTTTTTT; J: TRBJ1-4; D: TRBD1; size: .; V: TRBV6-5
CDR3: CASSPPRGVGGFHEQYF; DNA: TGTGCCAGCAGCCCTCCCCGGGGTGTGGGAGGGTTCCACGAGCAGTACTTC; J: TRBJ2-7; D: TRBD2; size: .; V: TRBV9
CDR3: CASSLDRLRGRRYEQYF; DNA: TGCGCCAGCAGCTTGGACAGATTGAGGGGGCGGCGATACGAGCAGTACTTC; J: TRBJ2-7; D: TRBD1; size: .; V: TRBV5-1
CDR3: CASNHTGGYGYTF; DNA: TGTGCTAGCAACCACACAGGGGGCTATGGCTACACCTTC; J: TRBJ1-2; D: TRBD1; size: .; V: TRBV7-7
CDR3: CASSFNSGGGSNEQFF; DNA: TGTGCCAGCAGCTTCAATAGCGGGGGGGGCAGTAATGAGCAGTTCTTC; J: TRBJ2-1; D: TRBD2; size: .; V: TRBV11-3
CDR3: CSVTRFDRPDYGYTF; DNA: TGCAGCGTTACCCGTTTTGACAGGCCGGACTATGGCTACACCTTC; J: TRBJ1-2; D: .; size: .; V: TRBV29-1
CDR3: CASSDRQSTDTQYF; DNA: TGTGCCAGCAGCGATAGACAGAGCACAGATACGCAGTATTTT; J: TRBJ2-3; D: .; size: .; V: TRBV5-4
CDR3: CASSMSEPDTQYF; DNA: TGTGCCAGTAGTATGTCAGAACCAGATACGCAGTATTTT; J: TRBJ2-3; D: .; size: .; V: TRBV19
CDR3: CASIALTGMNTEAFF; DNA: TGTGCCAGTATCGCCCTAACGGGGATGAACACTGAAGCTTTCTTT; J: TRBJ1-1; D: .; size: once; V: TRBV19
CDR3: CATSRSGSVDSPLHF; DNA: TGTGCCACCAGCAGGTCAGGTTCTGTGGATTCACCCCTCCACTTT; J: TRBJ1-6; D: .; size: .; V: TRBV15
CDR3: CASSYSGQGTEAFF; DNA: TGTGCCAGCAGTTACTCGGGACAGGGCACTGAAGCTTTCTTT; J: TRBJ1-1; D: TRBD1; size: .; V: TRBV6-6
CDR3: CATSAGPPNYEQYF; DNA: TGTGCCACCAGCGCGGGACCCCCGAACTACGAGCAGTACTTC; J: TRBJ2-7; D: .; size: few; V: TRBV15
CDR3: CASRQQGTGFYGYTF; DNA: TGTGCCAGCCGCCAGCAGGGGACAGGGTTCTATGGCTACACCTTC; J: TRBJ1-2; D: .; size: .; V: TRBV21-1
CDR3: CASSLGGRAYNEQFF; DNA: TGTGCCAGCAGCTTAGGAGGGAGGGCCTACAATGAGCAGTTCTTC; J: TRBJ2-1; D: TRBD2; size: few; V: TRBV7-2
CDR3: CASSLGTQYNEQFF; DNA: TGTGCCAGCAGCCTCGGGACTCAATACAATGAGCAGTTCTTC; J: TRBJ2-1; D: .; size: once; V: TRBV11-1
CDR3: CASSRGERVGGYTF; DNA: TGTGCCAGCAGCCGGGGGGAGAGAGTCGGTGGCTACACCTTC; J: TRBJ1-2; D: .; size: .; V: TRBV7-9
CDR3: CASSLPLFRRTNEKLFF; DNA: TGTGCCAGCAGTTTACCGCTTTTCCGTCGGACTAATGAAAAACTGTTTTTT; J: TRBJ1-4; D: .; size: .; V: TRBV28
CDR3: CASSIRDIRGYTF; DNA: TGTGCCAGTAGTATAAGGGACATAAGGGGCTACACCTTC; J: TRBJ1-2; D: .; size: .; V: TRBV19
CDR3: CASSPDRGPYNEQFF; DNA: TGTGCCAGTTCCCCGGACAGGGGGCCTTACAATGAGCAGTTCTTC; J: TRBJ2-1; D: TRBD1; size: few; V: TRBV28
CDR3: CASSPTGYWGSPLHF; DNA: TGTGCCAGCAGCCCAACAGGGTATTGGGGTTCACCCCTCCACTTT; J: TRBJ1-6; D: .; size: .; V: TRBV2
CDR3: CASSSFSPLHF; DNA: TGTGCCAGCAGTTCGTTTTCACCCCTCCACTTT; J: TRBJ1-6; D: .; size: .; V: TRBV28
CDR3: CASSIEDGRGRQPQHF; DNA: TGTGCCAGTAGTATAGAAGACGGCAGGGGGCGTCAGCCCCAGCATTTT; J: TRBJ1-5; D: TRBD1; size: once; V: TRBV19
CDR3: CASRLAGGLWYEQFF; DNA: TGCGCCAGCCGACTAGCGGGAGGTTTGTGGTATGAGCAGTTCTTC; J: TRBJ2-1; D: TRBD2; size: few; V: TRBV5-1
CDR3: CASRATGNTEAFF; DNA: TGTGCCAGCAGAGCGACAGGAAACACTGAAGCTTTCTTT; J: TRBJ1-1; D: .; size: .; V: TRBV12-3/TRBV12-4
CDR3: CASSRGLAGGSNTGELFF; DNA: TGCGCCAGCAGCCGGGGACTAGCGGGAGGTTCCAACACCGGGGAGCTGTTTTTT; J: TRBJ2-2; D: TRBD2; size: .; V: TRBV4-3
CDR3: CASRNSDREKLFF; DNA: TGTGCCAGCAGAAACTCGGACAGAGAAAAACTGTTTTTT; J: TRBJ1-4; D: .; size: .; V: TRBV28
CDR3: CAWRKGGTDTQYF; DNA: TGTGCCTGGAGGAAGGGGGGCACAGATACGCAGTATTTT; J: TRBJ2-3; D: .; size: many; V: TRBV30
CDR3: CASSAPKDRGGVQYF; DNA: TGTGCCAGCAGTGCCCCTAAGGACAGGGGAGGCGTGCAGTACTTC; J: TRBJ2-7; D: TRBD1; size: .; V: TRBV28
CDR3: CASSLSRLDTQYF; DNA: TGTGCCAGCAGCCTAAGCCGGTTGGATACGCAGTATTTT; J: TRBJ2-3; D: .; size: once; V: TRBV3-1/TRBV3-2
CDR3: CAWRKDRAGELFF; DNA: TGTGCCTGGAGGAAAGACAGGGCCGGGGAGCTGTTTTTT; J: TRBJ2-2; D: TRBD1; size: .; V: TRBV30
CDR3: CASSSPGHDSGANVLTF; DNA: TGTGCCAGCAGTTCCCCGGGACATGACTCTGGGGCCAACGTCCTGACTTTC; J: TRBJ2-6; D: .; size: .; V: TRBV27
CDR3: CASSVTGPTNEKLFF; DNA: TGTGCCAGTAGTGTGACAGGACCAACTAATGAAAAACTGTTTTTT; J: TRBJ1-4; D: .; size: .; V: TRBV19
CDR3: CASSLPTGATEAFF; DNA: TGTGCCAGCAGCCTCCCAACAGGGGCCACTGAAGCTTTCTTT; J: TRBJ1-1; D: TRBD1; size: few; V: TRBV7-2